A single sample gave rise to the 32 T cell receptor beta chains below, sequenced in a study of blood T cell repertoires in COVID-19. Some clones are missing from TCRdb's copy, which holds only in-frame ones; the method was immunoSEQ multiplex PCR. The sample gives a few hundred thousand clones, about 87% of which show up once; less than 3% is in the top ten. The sample comprised PBMCs or T cells enriched from blood (not recorded which). These receptors all come from a woman between 50 and 59 years old who had recovered from COVID-19.

The chain recombines TRBV28 with TRBJ1-1, with a weak D call TRBD1 (6 bases). This CDR3 region has 14 residues. V lost 3 bases and J 6 bases, leaving 14 bases between the germline ends. CDR1 and CDR2 from the germline V gene are MDHEN and SYDVKM. CDR3 in DNA: TGTGCCAGCAGTTTGGAACAGGGAGAGTCTGAAGCTTTCTTT. Its protein is CASSLEQGESEAFF.

The chain joins TRBV28 to TRBJ2-1, with 9 bases that match TRBD2. CDR3 length equals 16 residues. Germline CDR1 MDHEN, CDR2 SYDVKM. V shed 5 bases and J 8 bases; nucleotides not matched to a gene: 13. CDR3 in DNA: TGTGCCAGCAGTCAAATAGCGGGAGCTTTAACCTATGAGCAGTTCTTC. Protein: CASSQIAGALTYEQFF.

CDR3 amino acids: CASSGRIAGPSSGANVLTF. For the CDR3, the DNA is TGTGCCAGCAGCGGCCGTATAGCGGGACCCAGCTCTGGGGCCAACGTCCTGACTTTC. The chain carries TRBV9 and TRBJ2-6; 8 nucleotides agree with TRBD2. The CDR3 is 19 residues long. The V and J ends lost 3 bases and 0 bases, in that order; junction bases with no gene match: 11. Germline values: CDR1 SGDLS, CDR2 YYNGEE.

The V and J genes are TRBV3-1 (or the pseudogene TRBV3-2) and TRBJ2-3, with 14 bases aligning to TRBD2. CDR1 is LGHDT, CDR2 YNNKEL, per germline (reference sequence). V gave up 4 bases and J gave up 6 bases; unmatched junction bases: 6. This CDR3 comprises 16 residues. CDR3 DNA sequence: TGTGCCAGCAGCCGGACTAGCGGGAGGCAGGGCGATACGCAGTATTTT. Residues: CASSRTSGRQGDTQYF.

The chain couples TRBV7-8 to TRBJ1-2, with D perhaps matching TRBD1 (5 bases). Germline CDR1 reads SGHVS; CDR2 reads FQNEAQ. V was cut by 1 base and J by 5 bases, with 8 bases left in between. This CDR3 is built from 13 residues. For the CDR3, the DNA is TGTGCCAGCAGCTTAGGTGGGGGGTATGGCTACACCTTC. Encoded protein: CASSLGGGYGYTF.

The chain joins TRBV27 to TRBJ1-4; 10 bases are a match to TRBD1. The CDR3 consists of 17 residues. In germline, CDR1 is MNHEY, CDR2 SMNVEV (reference sequence). V lost 8 bases and J lost 2; bases outside the gene matches: 11. Written as DNA, the CDR3 is TGTGCCAGCCACGCGACAGGGGGCGTAGTTACTAATGAAAAACTGTTTTTT. Encoded protein: CASHATGGVVTNEKLFF.

CDR3 loop: CASSPLGLAANQPQHF. CDR3 DNA sequence: TGTGCCAGCTCACCGCTGGGTTTGGCAGCGAATCAGCCCCAGCATTTT. The rearrangement joins TRBV18 to TRBJ1-5; D is uncertain. V was clipped by 3 bases and J by 4 bases, with 16 bases between them. Germline CDR1 KGHSH, CDR2 LQKENI. The CDR3 is made up of 16 amino acids.

This clone occurred a few times. The chain employs TRBV4-3 and TRBJ2-2, with D possibly matching TRBD1 (6 bases). The CDR3 runs 19 residues. Germline V gene data show CDR1 as LGHNA and CDR2 as YSLEER. Trimming removed 0 bases at V and 5 bases at J, with 22 bases between. CDR3: CASSQDGPDRPGYTGELFF. In DNA, the CDR3 is TGCGCCAGCAGCCAAGATGGGCCTGACAGGCCCGGGTATACCGGGGAGCTGTTTTTT.

This clone was picked up one time. The chain has TRBV28 and TRBJ1-1, with no clear D. This CDR3 region has 15 residues. Trimming shortened V by 7 bases and J by 1 base, and 16 bases separated the two germline ends. In germline, CDR1 is MDHEN, CDR2 SYDVKM. The CDR3 nucleotides read TGTGCCAGCACCAAAGAAGCGGGGAGGAACACTGAAGCTTTCTTT. This encodes CASTKEAGRNTEAFF.

This clone was seen a single time. The rearrangement links TRBV30 to TRBJ2-3; 7 bases agree with TRBD2. Germline V CDR1 and CDR2: GTSNPN, SVGIG (reference sequence). There are 13 residues in the CDR3. The ends lost 0 bases at V and 4 bases at J; junction bases unmatched: 1. The CDR3 here is CAWSVTSADTQYF. For the CDR3, the DNA is TGTGCCTGGAGTGTTACTAGCGCAGATACGCAGTATTTT.

The chain couples TRBV28 to TRBJ1-5, with D possibly matching TRBD1 (6 bases). V was clipped by 6 bases and J by 4 bases, with 22 bases between them. The germline gives CDR1 MDHEN, CDR2 SYDVKM. CDR3 length: 17 amino acids. CDR3 nucleotides: TGTGCCAGCAGGAAGTCAAGGGGGAGAAGGTTGAATCAGCCCCAGCATTTT. Translating gives CASRKSRGRRLNQPQHF.

The chain recombines TRBV13 with TRBJ2-2, with 7 bases that match TRBD2. This CDR3 contains 17 residues. Germline CDR1 and CDR2: PRHDT and FYEKMQ (reference sequence). V shed 4 bases and J 0 bases; nucleotides not matched to a gene: 8. The CDR3 DNA reads TGTGCCAGCAGCTCCGGGGGGATGGGGACGAACACCGGGGAGCTGTTTTTT. It is translated as CASSSGGMGTNTGELFF.

The CDR3 nucleotides are TGTGCCAGCAGCCTTAACAGAGACTACGAGCAGTTCTTC. Its protein product is CASSLNRDYEQFF. The chain is built from TRBV12-3 or TRBV12-4 and TRBJ2-1, with TRBD2 as a possible D gene (5 bases). Trimming took 6 bases from V and 10 from J, leaving 16 bases between them. The CDR3 has 13 residues.

The chain links TRBV7-2 to TRBJ1-3; D call uncertain. V was pared by 3 bases and J by 3 bases, with 6 bases between. Germline-derived CDR1 and CDR2 are SGHTA and FQGNSA. The CDR3 has 13 amino acids. This CDR3 reads CASSLAVGNTIYF. In DNA form, the CDR3 reads TGTGCCAGCAGCTTGGCCGTTGGAAACACCATATATTTT.

This chain links TRBV3-1 (or the pseudogene TRBV3-2) with TRBJ1-2; D may be TRBD1 (6 bases). This CDR3 is 15 amino acids long. V was trimmed by 1 base and J by 7 bases, leaving 16 bases between them. CDR1 and CDR2 (germline): LGHDT, YNNKEL (reference sequence). CDR3 sequence (DNA): TGTGCCAGCAGCCAAGGAGGTAGGGGGTTTGGTGGCTACACCTTC. Protein product: CASSQGGRGFGGYTF.

The rearrangement uses TRBV5-1 and TRBJ2-1; the D is unclear. Trimming removed 0 bases at V and 7 bases at J, with 11 bases between. Looked up from germline, CDR1 is SGHRS and CDR2 is YFSETQ. This CDR3 contains 14 residues. CDR3 coding DNA: TGCGCCAGCAGCTTGGGAGGCGCCGTGAATGAGCAGTTCTTC. It codes for CASSLGGAVNEQFF. Complete variable domain (other parts from reference TRBV5-1 and TRBJ2-1): KAGVTQTPRYLIKTRGQQVTLSCSPISGHRSVSWYQQTPGQGLQFLFEYFSETQRNKGNFPGRFSGRQFSNSRSEMNVSTLELGDSALYLCASSLGGAVNEQFFGPGTRLTVL.

J is TRBJ1-2 and V is TRBV5-6; TRBD1 matches at 8 bases. This CDR3 comprises 15 residues. V lost 2 bases, J lost 4 bases, and 7 bases stayed unmatched. Germline V gene data show CDR1 as SGHDT and CDR2 as YYEEEE. The CDR3 DNA sequence: TGTGCCAGCAGCTTTGGGTCTACAGGGGGCTATGGCTACACCTTC. Translation gives CASSFGSTGGYGYTF.

This chain joins TRBV18 and TRBJ2-1, with D perhaps matching TRBD2 (5 bases). This CDR3 is 13 amino acids long. V dropped 2 bases and J dropped 7 bases, with 9 bases sitting between them. Germline V gene lookup returns CDR1 KGHSH and CDR2 LQKENI. The CDR3 loop is CASSPDIANEQFF. In DNA, the CDR3 is TGTGCCAGCTCACCAGATATAGCGAATGAGCAGTTCTTC.

The CDR3 bases are TGTGCCAGCAGTTTTGGGACAGGGGGATATGTTAGCTCTGGAAACACCATATATTTT. Residues: CASSFGTGGYVSSGNTIYF. This chain connects TRBV7-9 to TRBJ1-3; 11 bases line up with TRBD1. The CDR3 sequence is 19 residues long. The germline V gene has CDR1 SEHNR and CDR2 FQNEAQ (reference sequence). V was clipped by 6 bases and J by 0 bases; unmatched bases: 13.

Details on this clone: Other DNA sequences in the sample encode the same CDR3. The chain carries TRBV7-3 and TRBJ2-1; D is ambiguous. The CDR3 extends over 11 amino acids. The V gene lost 4 bases and the J gene lost 8 bases, with 6 bases spanning the gap. Germline loops: CDR1 SGHTA, CDR2 FQGTGA. As DNA, the CDR3 is TGTGCCAGCAGCTCCTCCGATGAGCAGTTCTTC. It specifies CASSSSDEQFF.

The CDR3: CASSQAPGYGYTF. CDR3 coding DNA: TGTGCCAGCAGCCAAGCGCCAGGCTATGGCTACACCTTC. The gene calls are TRBV14 and TRBJ1-2; D not certain. Trimming took 1 base from V and 4 from J, leaving 7 bases between them. The CDR3 is made up of 13 amino acids. Germline assignment: CDR1 SGHDN and CDR2 FVKESK.

V and J are TRBV6-6 and TRBJ1-6, with 7 bases fitting TRBD1. The CDR3 totals 14 residues. Germline V gene sequence: CDR1 MNHNY, CDR2 SVGAGI (reference sequence). V was clipped by 6 bases and J by 7 bases; unmatched bases: 6. This chain's CDR3 is CASSRQGWNSPLHF. The CDR3 DNA is TGTGCCAGCAGCAGACAGGGTTGGAATTCACCCCTCCACTTT.

This clone was observed once. The chain employs TRBV5-1 and TRBJ1-2; 7 bases match TRBD1. V shed 3 bases and J 4 bases; nucleotides not matched to a gene: 6. Germline CDR1 reads SGHRS; CDR2 reads YFSETQ. The CDR3 is 14 residues long. The CDR3 loop reads CASSSGGTVYGYTF. CDR3 nucleotides: TGCGCCAGCAGCTCGGGAGGGACAGTCTATGGCTACACCTTC. Full variable domain (outside the CDR3, taken from reference TRBV5-1 and TRBJ1-2): KAGVTQTPRYLIKTRGQQVTLSCSPISGHRSVSWYQQTPGQGLQFLFEYFSETQRNKGNFPGRFSGRQFSNSRSEMNVSTLELGDSALYLCASSSGGTVYGYTFGSGTRLTVV.

For this clone: The germline gene is not matched at one end of the junction; a read error may be the cause. Other DNA sequences within the sample encode an identical CDR3. The V and J genes are TRBV30 and TRBJ1-2; tentative D call: TRBD1 (6 bases). Germline V gives CDR1 GTSNPN, CDR2 SVGIG (reference sequence). This CDR3 spans 16 amino acids. CDR3 nucleotide sequence: TGTGCCTGGAGTCGGGGGGGCAGGGGAACTAACTACGGCTACACCTTC. Translating it yields CAWSRGGRGTNYGYTF.

The count of this clone is one. The chain has TRBV15 and TRBJ2-1; no firm D call. CDR1 is LNHNV, CDR2 YYDKDF, per germline (reference sequence). This CDR3 has 15 amino acids. Between the trimmed V and J ends, which lost 0 bases and 3 bases, there was a span of 9 bases. In DNA form, the CDR3 reads TGTGCCACCAGCAGAGATAAGGAGCGCTACAATGAGCAGTTCTTC. It codes for CATSRDKERYNEQFF. Using reference TRBV15 and TRBJ2-1 for the parts outside the CDR3, the full variable domain is DAMVIQNPRYQVTQFGKPVTLSCSQTLNHNVMYWYQQKSSQAPKLLFHYYDKDFNNEADTPDNFQSRRPNTSFCFLDIRSPGLGDTAMYLCATSRDKERYNEQFFGPGTRLTVL.

The genes are TRBV7-2 and TRBJ2-1; 9 positions match TRBD1. Germline lookup yields CDR1 SGHTA and CDR2 FQGNSA. The V segment lost 4 bases and the J segment 8 bases; nucleotides outside the gene matches: 6. The length of the CDR3 is 14 residues. CDR3 region: CASSSDRGHDEQFF. Here the CDR3 DNA reads TGTGCCAGCAGCTCGGACAGGGGACACGATGAGCAGTTCTTC.

The chain uses TRBV28 and TRBJ1-2; D remains ambiguous. CDR1 and CDR2 (germline): MDHEN, SYDVKM. The CDR3 sequence is 15 residues long. V gave up 6 bases and J gave up 4 bases, with 18 bases separating them. This CDR3 is CASSPLRQLAYGYTF. DNA of the CDR3: TGTGCCAGCAGCCCCTTGAGGCAGCTAGCCTATGGCTACACCTTC.

This clone occurred a few times. This chain connects TRBV28 to TRBJ1-2; TRBD1 matches at 7 bases. This CDR3 is built from 14 residues. J gave up 8 bases and V 5 bases, and 11 bases lay outside the gene matches. Germline CDR1 MDHEN, CDR2 SYDVKM. Here the CDR3 DNA reads TGTGCCAGCAGTCGTGCCGGGACAGTCCTCGGCTACACCTTC. Translation: CASSRAGTVLGYTF.

The chain uses TRBV18 and TRBJ1-2; 12 bases are a match to TRBD1. This CDR3 region has 17 residues. V lost 0 bases, J lost 6 bases, and 8 bases stayed unmatched. CDR1 and CDR2 (germline): KGHSH, LQKENI. CDR3 DNA sequence: TGTGCCAGCTCACCACCGGGACAGGGGGCGCGTGTTAATGGCTACACCTTC. Residues: CASSPPGQGARVNGYTF.

This clone was seen once. J is TRBJ2-3 and V is TRBV18; 10 bases match TRBD2. The length of the CDR3 is 18 residues. After removal of 5 bases from V and 3 bases from J, the junction contained 14 bases not matched to a gene. Germline assignment: CDR1 KGHSH and CDR2 LQKENI. CDR3 loop: CASSSLSGRAGATDTQYF. The CDR3 coding sequence is TGTGCCAGCTCATCCCTGAGCGGGAGGGCCGGGGCAACAGATACGCAGTATTTT.

The genes are TRBV9 and TRBJ2-1, with a tentative D call TRBD1 (6 bases). V lost 3 bases and J lost 9, with 13 bases in between. The CDR3 is 13 residues long. Per the germline V gene, CDR1 is SGDLS and CDR2 is YYNGEE. CDR3 in amino acids: CASSAKQGTEQFF. The CDR3 region has the DNA TGTGCCAGCAGCGCCAAACAGGGAACTGAGCAGTTCTTC.

This clone was seen only once. The sample contains more than one DNA sequence encoding this CDR3. The chain combines TRBV7-2 with TRBJ2-7; 8 bases match TRBD1. Trimming at V came to 0 bases and at J to 2 bases, leaving 3 bases not matched to a gene. From germline, CDR1 is SGHTA and CDR2 FQGNSA. This CDR3 is built from 15 residues. DNA for the CDR3: TGTGCCAGCAGCTTAGCGCCACAGGGGGCCTACGAGCAGTACTTC. Protein sequence: CASSLAPQGAYEQYF.